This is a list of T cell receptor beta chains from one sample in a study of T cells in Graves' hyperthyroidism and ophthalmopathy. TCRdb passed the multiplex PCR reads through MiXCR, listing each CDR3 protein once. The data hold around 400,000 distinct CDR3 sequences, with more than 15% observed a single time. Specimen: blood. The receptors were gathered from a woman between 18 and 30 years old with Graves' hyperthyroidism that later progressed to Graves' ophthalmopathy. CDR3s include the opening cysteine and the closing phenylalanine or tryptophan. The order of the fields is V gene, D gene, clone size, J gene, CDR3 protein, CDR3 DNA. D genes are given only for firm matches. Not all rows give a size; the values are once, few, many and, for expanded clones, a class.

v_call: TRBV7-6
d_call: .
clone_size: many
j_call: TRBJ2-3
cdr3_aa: CASSQGGGRRADTQYF
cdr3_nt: TGTGCCAGCAGCCAAGGTGGGGGCCGGAGGGCAGATACGCAGTATTTT

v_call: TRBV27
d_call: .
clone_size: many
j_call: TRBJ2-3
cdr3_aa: CASKGTADTQYF
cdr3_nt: TGTGCCAGCAAGGGGACCGCAGATACGCAGTATTTT

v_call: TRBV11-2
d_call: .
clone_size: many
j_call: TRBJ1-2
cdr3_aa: CASSLDDFGDRANYGYTF
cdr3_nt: TGTGCCAGCAGCTTAGATGATTTCGGGGACCGAGCTAACTATGGCTACACCTTC

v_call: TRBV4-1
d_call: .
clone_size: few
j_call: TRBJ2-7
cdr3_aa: CASSPGLLGREQYF
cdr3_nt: TGCGCCAGCAGCCCGGGACTCCTGGGGCGCGAGCAGTACTTC

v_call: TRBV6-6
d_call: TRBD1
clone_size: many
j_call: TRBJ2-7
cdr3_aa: CASSYNRDRAHEQYF
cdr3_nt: TGTGCCAGCAGTTACAACCGGGACAGGGCCCACGAGCAGTACTTC

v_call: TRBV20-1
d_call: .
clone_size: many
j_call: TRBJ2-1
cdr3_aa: CSARDQGGSSYNEQFF
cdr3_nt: TGCAGTGCTAGAGATCAGGGGGGGAGCTCCTACAATGAGCAGTTCTTC

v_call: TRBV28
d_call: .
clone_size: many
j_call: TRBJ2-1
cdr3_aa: CASSWQTSYNEQFF
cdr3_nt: TGTGCCAGCAGTTGGCAGACCTCCTACAATGAGCAGTTCTTC

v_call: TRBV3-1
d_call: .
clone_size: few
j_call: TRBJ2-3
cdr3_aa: CASSNTGYTQYF
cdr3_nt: TGTGCCAGCAGCAACACAGGGTATACGCAGTATTTT

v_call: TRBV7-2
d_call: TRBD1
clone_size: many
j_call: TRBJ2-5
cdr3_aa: CASSYRTGDRQETQYF
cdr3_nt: TGTGCCAGCAGCTACAGGACAGGGGATCGCCAAGAGACCCAGTACTTC

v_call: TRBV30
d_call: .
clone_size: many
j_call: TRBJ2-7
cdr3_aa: CAWSGPLRPNPYEQYF
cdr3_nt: TGTGCCTGGAGCGGCCCACTACGCCCTAATCCCTACGAGCAGTACTTC

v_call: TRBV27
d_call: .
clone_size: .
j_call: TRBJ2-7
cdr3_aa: CASSPPNSYEQYF
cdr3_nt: TGTGCCAGCAGTCCCCCGAACTCCTACGAGCAGTACTTC

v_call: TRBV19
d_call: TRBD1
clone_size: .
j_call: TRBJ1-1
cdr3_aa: CASSIDLGTGASEAFF
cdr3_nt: TGTGCCAGTAGTATAGATCTCGGGACAGGGGCTTCTGAGGCTTTCTTT

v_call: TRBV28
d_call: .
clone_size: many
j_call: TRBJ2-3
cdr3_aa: CASSFRRTDTQYF
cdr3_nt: TGTGCCAGCAGTTTTCGGCGCACAGATACGCAGTATTTT

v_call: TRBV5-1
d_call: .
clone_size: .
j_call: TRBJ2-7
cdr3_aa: CASSLGGGHSYEQYF
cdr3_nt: TGCGCCAGCAGCTTGGGAGGGGGACACTCCTACGAGCAGTACTTC

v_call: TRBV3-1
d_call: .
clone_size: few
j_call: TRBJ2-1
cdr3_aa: CASSQVGSGKTPGNEQFF
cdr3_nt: TGTGCCAGCAGCCAAGTAGGTAGCGGCAAGACACCCGGCAATGAGCAGTTCTTC

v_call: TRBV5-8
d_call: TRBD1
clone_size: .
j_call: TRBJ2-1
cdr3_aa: CASSSPPGTGTYNEQFF
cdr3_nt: TGTGCCAGCAGCTCACCACCCGGGACAGGTACCTACAATGAGCAGTTCTTC

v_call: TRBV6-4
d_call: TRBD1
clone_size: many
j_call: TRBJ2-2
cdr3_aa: CASSDSGGAGELFF
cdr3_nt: TGTGCCAGCAGTGACTCAGGGGGCGCCGGGGAGCTGTTTTTT

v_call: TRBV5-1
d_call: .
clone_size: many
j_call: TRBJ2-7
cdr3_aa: CASSLVPYEQYF
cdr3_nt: TGTGCCAGCAGTTTAGTACCCTACGAGCAGTACTTC

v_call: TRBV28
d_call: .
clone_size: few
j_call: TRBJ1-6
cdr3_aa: CASSRSQRTGGNSPLHF
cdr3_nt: TGTGCCAGCAGCCGCAGCCAACGCACGGGAGGGAATTCACCCCTCCACTTT

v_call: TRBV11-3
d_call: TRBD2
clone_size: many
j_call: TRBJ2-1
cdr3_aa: CASSLVGTSGSNEQFF
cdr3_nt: TGTGCCAGCAGCTTAGTCGGGACTAGCGGGAGCAATGAGCAGTTCTTC

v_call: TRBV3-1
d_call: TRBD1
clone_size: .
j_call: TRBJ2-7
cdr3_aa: CASSGTGPSFEQYF
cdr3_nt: TGTGCCAGCAGCGGGACAGGGCCTAGCTTCGAGCAGTACTTC

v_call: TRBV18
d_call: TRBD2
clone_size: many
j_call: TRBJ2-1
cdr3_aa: CASSPQVGRAGEQFF
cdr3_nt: TGTGCCAGCTCACCCCAGGTCGGGAGGGCCGGAGAGCAGTTCTTC

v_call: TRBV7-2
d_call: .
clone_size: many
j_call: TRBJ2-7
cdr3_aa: CASTPGGPYEQYF
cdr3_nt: TGTGCCAGCACACCGGGTGGACCCTACGAGCAGTACTTC

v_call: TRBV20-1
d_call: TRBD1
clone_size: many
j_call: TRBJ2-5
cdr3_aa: CSARQGAEETQYF
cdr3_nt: TGCAGTGCCCGACAGGGGGCAGAGGAGACCCAGTACTTC

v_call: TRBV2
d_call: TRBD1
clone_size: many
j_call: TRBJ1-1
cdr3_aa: CASSPRTGGGTEAFF
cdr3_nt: TGTGCCAGCAGTCCCAGGACAGGGGGCGGCACTGAAGCTTTCTTT

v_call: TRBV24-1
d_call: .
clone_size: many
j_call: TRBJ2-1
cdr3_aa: CATSDSSSRGDRNNEQFF
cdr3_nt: TGTGCCACCAGTGATTCCTCATCAAGGGGGGACAGAAACAATGAGCAGTTCTTC

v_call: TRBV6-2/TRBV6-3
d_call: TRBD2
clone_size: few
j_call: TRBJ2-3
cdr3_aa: CASSPGTSGRSPDTQYF
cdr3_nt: TGTGCCAGCAGTCCCGGGACTAGCGGGAGATCCCCAGATACGCAGTATTTT

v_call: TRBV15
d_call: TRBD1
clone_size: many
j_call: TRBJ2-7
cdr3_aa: CATSRGQGRYEQYF
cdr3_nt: TGTGCCACCAGCAGGGGACAGGGAAGGTACGAGCAGTACTTC

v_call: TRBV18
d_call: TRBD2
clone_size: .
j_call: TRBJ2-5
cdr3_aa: CASSPRLADRQETQYF
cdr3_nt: TGTGCCAGCTCACCAAGACTAGCGGATAGACAAGAGACCCAGTACTTC

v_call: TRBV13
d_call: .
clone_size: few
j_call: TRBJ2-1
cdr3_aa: CASSEGTQAYEQFF
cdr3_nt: TGTGCCAGCAGCGAAGGGACTCAGGCGTATGAGCAGTTCTTC

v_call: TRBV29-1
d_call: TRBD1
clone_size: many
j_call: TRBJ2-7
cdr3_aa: CSVEGVRGYEQYF
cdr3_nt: TGCAGCGTTGAAGGAGTCAGGGGGTACGAGCAGTACTTC

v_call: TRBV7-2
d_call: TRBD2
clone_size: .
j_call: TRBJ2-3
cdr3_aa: CASSIGLAGATDTQYF
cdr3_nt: TGTGCCAGCAGCATAGGACTAGCGGGAGCCACAGATACGCAGTATTTT

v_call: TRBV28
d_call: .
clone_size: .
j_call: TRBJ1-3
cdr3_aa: CASTMGAGSWGNTIYF
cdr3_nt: TGTGCCAGCACCATGGGGGCAGGGAGTTGGGGAAACACCATATATTTT

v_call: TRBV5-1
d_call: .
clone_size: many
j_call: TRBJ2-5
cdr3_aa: CASSLADILGETQYF
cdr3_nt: TGCGCCAGCAGCTTGGCTGACATTTTAGGAGAGACCCAGTACTTC

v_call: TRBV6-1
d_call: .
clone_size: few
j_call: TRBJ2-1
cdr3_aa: CASSVQDSNEQFF
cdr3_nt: TGTGCCAGCAGTGTTCAAGATTCCAATGAGCAGTTCTTC

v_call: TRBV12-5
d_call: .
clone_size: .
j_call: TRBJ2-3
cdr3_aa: CASGSTADTQYF
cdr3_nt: TGTGCTAGTGGGTCAACCGCAGATACGCAGTATTTT

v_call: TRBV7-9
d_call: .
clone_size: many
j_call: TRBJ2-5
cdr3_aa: CASSPRPSPETQYF
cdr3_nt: TGTGCCAGCAGCCCCCGGCCATCCCCAGAGACCCAGTACTTC

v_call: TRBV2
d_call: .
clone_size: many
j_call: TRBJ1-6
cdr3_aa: CASSAGEGNGYNSPLHF
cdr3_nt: TGTGCCAGCAGTGCAGGCGAGGGAAACGGCTATAATTCACCCCTCCACTTT

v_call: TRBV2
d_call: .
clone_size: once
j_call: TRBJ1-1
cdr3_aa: CAIGRGNTEAFF
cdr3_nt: TGTGCCATCGGACGGGGGAACACTGAAGCTTTCTTT

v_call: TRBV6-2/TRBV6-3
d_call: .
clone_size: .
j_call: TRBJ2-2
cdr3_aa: CASSSQGGDTGELFF
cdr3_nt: TGTGCCAGCAGCTCTCAGGGGGGAGACACCGGGGAGCTGTTTTTT

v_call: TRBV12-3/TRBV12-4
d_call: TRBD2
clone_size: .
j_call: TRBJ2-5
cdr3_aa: CASSRDGGETQYF
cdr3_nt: TGTGCCAGCAGTAGAGACGGGGGGGAGACCCAGTACTTC

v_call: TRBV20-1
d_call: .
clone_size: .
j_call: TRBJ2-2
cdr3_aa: CSAIPLQRTWAGELFF
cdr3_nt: TGCAGTGCTATCCCCCTGCAAAGAACGTGGGCCGGGGAGCTGTTTTTT

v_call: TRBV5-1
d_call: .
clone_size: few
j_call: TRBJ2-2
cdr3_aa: CASTRLGTGELFF
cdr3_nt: TGCGCCAGCACCCGACTTGGGACCGGGGAGCTGTTTTTT

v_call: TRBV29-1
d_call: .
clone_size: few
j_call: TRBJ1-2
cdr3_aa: CSVEPPWGVNGYTF
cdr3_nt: TGCAGCGTTGAACCCCCGTGGGGAGTTAATGGCTACACCTTC

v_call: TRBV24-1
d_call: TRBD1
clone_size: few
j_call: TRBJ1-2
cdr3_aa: CATSDNRDSFGYTF
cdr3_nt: TGTGCCACCAGTGACAACAGGGACAGTTTTGGCTACACCTTC

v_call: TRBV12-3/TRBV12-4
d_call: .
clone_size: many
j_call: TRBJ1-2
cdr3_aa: CASSLAEVSSRLKDTF
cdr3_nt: TGTGCCAGCAGTTTAGCGGAGGTCAGCTCCCGCTTGAAGGACACCTTC

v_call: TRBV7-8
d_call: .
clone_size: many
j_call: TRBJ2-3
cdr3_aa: CASSPGGTGGTDTQYF
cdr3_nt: TGTGCCAGCAGCCCAGGGGGGACCGGCGGCACAGATACGCAGTATTTT